The present T cell receptor beta chain was sequenced within a study of technical replicates of blood from several donors. This CDR3 comprises 14 residues. The V gene lost 0 bases and the J gene lost 8 bases, with 13 bases spanning the gap. In germline, CDR1 is LGHNA, CDR2 YSLEER. Clones were read by immunoSEQ multiplex PCR, and TCRdb kept only the in-frame ones, dropping some. The table has some 94,000 clones, approximately 95% seen once. This sequence joins TRBV4-3 and TRBJ1-2, with TRBD1 as a possible D gene (6 bases). Source material: T cells isolated from PBMCs. The TCR was taken from a human donor in good health. The CDR3 loop is CASSQDLGTGGYTF. CDR3 nucleotide sequence: TGCGCCAGCAGCCAAGATCTTGGAACAGGGGGCTACACCTTC.